This T cell receptor beta chain emerged from a study of radiation and T cells in renal cell carcinoma. Time point noted: baseline pretreatment blood. Documented treatment: 15 Gy SBRT to primary tumor, nephrectomy 4 weeks later. Germline CDR1 is SQVTM and CDR2 is ANQGSEA. V dropped 4 bases and J dropped 3; count of bases not matched to a gene: 12. CDR3 length equals 15 residues. Assay: immunoSEQ multiplex PCR; the TCRdb copy retains only in-frame clones and omits some. The repertoire holds about 140,000 clones, with around four fifths as singletons. This material consisted of blood, taken from a patient whose treatment included radiotherapy and nephrectomy. This receptor was taken from a woman aged 50 to 60 with renal cell carcinoma. This chain links TRBV29-1 with TRBJ2-7, with 7 positions matching TRBD1. CDR3 nucleotides: TGCAGCGTTGGATCCGGCGGCGCAGGGGGCTACGAGCAGTACTTC. It yields the protein CSVGSGGAGGYEQYF.